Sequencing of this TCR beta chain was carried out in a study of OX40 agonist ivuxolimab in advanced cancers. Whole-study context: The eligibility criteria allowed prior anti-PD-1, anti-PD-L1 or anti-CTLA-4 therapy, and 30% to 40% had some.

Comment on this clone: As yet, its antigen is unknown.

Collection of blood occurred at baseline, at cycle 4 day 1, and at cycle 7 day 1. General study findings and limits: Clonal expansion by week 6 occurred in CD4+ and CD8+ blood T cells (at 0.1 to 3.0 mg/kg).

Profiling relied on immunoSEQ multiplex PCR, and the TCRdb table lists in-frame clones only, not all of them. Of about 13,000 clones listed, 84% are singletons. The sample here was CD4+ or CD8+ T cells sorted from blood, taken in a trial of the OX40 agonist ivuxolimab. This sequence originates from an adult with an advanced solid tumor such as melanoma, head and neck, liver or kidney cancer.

In DNA, the CDR3 is TGTGCCAGCTTCTTCGGCCGGGGCCGACTGATCACTGAAGCTTTCTTT. Protein: CASFFGRGRLITEAFF. The chain joins TRBV28 to TRBJ1-1; possibly TRBD1 for D (5 bases). This CDR3 has 16 residues. CDR1 and CDR2 from the germline V gene are MDHEN and SYDVKM. Deletions cut 8 bases from V and 4 bases from J, with 23 bases between.